One and the same sample provided the 23 T cell receptor beta chains below, sequenced in a study of blood T cell repertoires in COVID-19. Sequenced by immunoSEQ multiplex PCR; TCRdb stores in-frame clones only, minus some. The sample has under 300,000 clones, 84% seen once; the top ten hold more than 3%. Sequencing input: PBMCs or T cells enriched from blood (not recorded which). Source of these receptors: a man aged 50 to 59 who had recovered from COVID-19.

This chain joins TRBV25-1 and TRBJ2-6; the match to TRBD1 covers 8 bases. V lost 4 bases to trimming and J lost 0 bases; unmatched junction nucleotides: 8. The CDR3 contains 18 residues. Per the germline V gene, CDR1 is MGHDK and CDR2 is SYGVNS. CDR3 sequence reads: CASSGRQGKASGANVLTF. The CDR3 DNA follows: TGTGCCAGCAGTGGACGACAGGGGAAAGCCTCTGGGGCCAACGTCCTGACTTTC.

The chain joins TRBV9 to TRBJ2-3; perhaps TRBD1 as D (5 bases). The V and J ends lost 4 bases and 0 bases respectively, with 12 bases between them. Germline assignment: CDR1 SGDLS and CDR2 YYNGEE. CDR3 length: 15 residues. CDR3 protein: CASSPRQGSTDTQYF. The CDR3 DNA is TGTGCCAGCAGCCCTCGGCAGGGTAGCACAGATACGCAGTATTTT.

The CDR3 loop is CASSDGTGGWETQYF. The DNA for the CDR3 is TGTGCCAGCAGCGATGGGACAGGGGGCTGGGAGACCCAGTACTTC. This chain uses TRBV9 with TRBJ2-5; TRBD1 agrees at 12 bases. The germline V gene has CDR1 SGDLS and CDR2 YYNGEE. The V segment lost 3 bases and the J segment 5 bases; nucleotides outside the gene matches: 5. CDR3 length: 15 residues.

The chain has TRBV3-1 (or the pseudogene TRBV3-2) and TRBJ1-2; D possibly corresponds to TRBD1 (6 bases). Germline CDR1 reads LGHDT; CDR2 reads YNNKEL (reference sequence). The CDR3 runs to 13 residues. V lost 5 bases and J 6 bases, leaving 13 bases between the germline ends. CDR3 sequence: CASSLQGKDGYTF. Written as DNA, the CDR3 is TGTGCCAGCAGCTTGCAGGGGAAGGATGGCTACACCTTC.

This clone was seen a single time. The genes are TRBV6-4 and TRBJ2-7, with 12 positions matching TRBD2. The V gene end was trimmed by 0 bases and the J gene end by 6 bases; junction bases not matched to a gene: 15. CDR3 length equals 19 residues. CDR1 is MRHNA, CDR2 SNTAGT, per germline. As DNA, the CDR3 is TGTGCCAGCAGTGACTCGAATCTGATAGGGGCTAGCGGGAGGGTCGAGCAGTACTTC. It encodes CASSDSNLIGASGRVEQYF.

The genes are TRBV2 and TRBJ1-2; tentative D call: TRBD1 (6 bases). CDR1 is SNHLY and CDR2 is FYNNEI in the germline V gene. V gave up 5 bases and J gave up 6 bases, with 13 bases separating them. The CDR3 sequence is 13 residues long. The CDR3 loop reads CASSTSPGDGYTF. The DNA for the CDR3 is TGTGCCAGCAGTACCTCTCCAGGGGATGGCTACACCTTC.

The rearrangement uses TRBV7-9 and TRBJ2-7; TRBD1 matches 10 bases. Trimming cost V 5 bases and J 2 bases; bases outside gene matches: 12. The CDR3 sequence is 17 residues long. Germline CDR1 SEHNR, CDR2 FQNEAQ (reference sequence). The CDR3 nucleotides read TGTGCCAGCAGCCCAGGGACAGGGGAAGGAGAAACCTACGAGCAGTACTTC. Protein sequence: CASSPGTGEGETYEQYF.

This chain joins TRBV30 and TRBJ1-2; maybe TRBD1 (6 bases). Germline V gives CDR1 GTSNPN, CDR2 SVGIG (reference sequence). There are 13 residues in the CDR3. Trimming removed 3 bases at V and 0 bases at J, with 8 bases between. CDR3 nucleotides: TGTGCCTGGAGGGACAGCTCTAACTATGGCTACACCTTC. It yields the protein CAWRDSSNYGYTF.

The chain joins TRBV14 to TRBJ2-2, with D uncertain. The CDR3 runs to 14 residues. Trimming took 2 bases from V and 4 from J, leaving 8 bases between them. Germline V CDR1 and CDR2: SGHDN, FVKESK. The CDR3 DNA reads TGTGCCAGCAGCCAAAGAGCGTTCACCGGGGAGCTGTTTTTT. Encoded protein: CASSQRAFTGELFF.

The chain joins TRBV21-1 to TRBJ1-4. TRBV21-1 is flagged as a pseudogene. CDR3 size: 15 residues. The chain's CDR3 is CASSKVAKEDEKLFF. CDR3 nucleotide sequence: TGTGCCAGCAGCAAAGTAGCAAAGGAGGATGAAAAACTGTTTTTT.

V and J are TRBV6-5 and TRBJ2-7, with D possibly matching TRBD2 (5 bases). V lost 6 bases to trimming and J lost 2 bases, with 17 bases between them. The germline V gene has CDR1 MNHEY and CDR2 SVGAGI. CDR3 length: 15 amino acids. The CDR3 DNA reads TGTGCCAGCAGCCCACGGCACCTAGCAGCCTACGAGCAGTACTTC. Translated, it gives CASSPRHLAAYEQYF.

V gene TRBV4-2 combines with J gene TRBJ1-1; D is undetermined. CDR1 LGHNA and CDR2 YNFKEQ come from the germline V gene. CDR3 length: 18 amino acids. V lost 0 bases, J lost 1 base, and 18 bases lay in between. The CDR3 nucleotides are TGTGCCAGCAGCCAAGAATTCCGCTGGGCCGAAGAGAACACTGAAGCTTTCTTT. Translated, it gives CASSQEFRWAEENTEAFF.

The chain joins TRBV5-1 to TRBJ2-7; D may be TRBD1 (5 bases). The ends were cut back, 4 bases at V and 7 bases at J, with 18 bases in the middle. Per germline, CDR1 SGHRS and CDR2 YFSETQ. CDR3 length equals 14 residues. The CDR3 spells CASSGAGGRDEQYF. CDR3 nucleotides: TGCGCCAGCAGCGGAGCAGGTGGCAGGGATGAGCAGTACTTC.

In its sample, this clone was seen once. The rearrangement uses TRBV29-1 and TRBJ2-1; no reliable D call. The germline V gene has CDR1 SQVTM and CDR2 ANQGSEA. Between the trimmed V and J ends, which lost 8 bases and 10 bases, there was a span of 15 bases. This CDR3 region has 11 residues. The CDR3 coding sequence is TGCAGCCTCACATCCTCGTGGGAGCAGTTCTTC. Protein product: CSLTSSWEQFF.

The chain uses TRBV19 and TRBJ1-2; tentatively, D is TRBD1 (6 bases). V dropped 4 bases and J dropped 7 bases, with 28 bases sitting between them. Looked up from germline, CDR1 is LNHDA and CDR2 is SQIVND (reference sequence). This CDR3 has 18 residues. The CDR3 nucleotides read TGTGCCAGTAGTAAAAGGTTGGGGGATGGGGGACACTTCAGTGGCTACACCTTC. It yields the protein CASSKRLGDGGHFSGYTF. Looking up the rest from reference TRBV19 and TRBJ1-2 gives the full variable domain: DGGITQSPKYLFRKEGQNVTLSCEQNLNHDAMYWYRQDPGQGLRLIYYSQIVNDFQKGDIAEGYSVSREKKESFPLTVTSAQKNPTAFYLCASSKRLGDGGHFSGYTFGSGTRLTVV.

This clone was recorded a few times. The rearrangement links TRBV27 to TRBJ1-4; TRBD1 is a possible D gene (5 bases). In germline, CDR1 is MNHEY, CDR2 SMNVEV (reference sequence). V dropped 6 bases and J dropped 3 bases, with 8 bases sitting between them. This CDR3 is 13 amino acids long. CDR3 amino acids: CASSRVANEKLFF. CDR3 in DNA: TGTGCCAGCAGCAGGGTTGCTAATGAAAAACTGTTTTTT. The full variable domain, rest sourced from reference TRBV27 and TRBJ1-4, is EAQVTQNPRYLITVTGKKLTVTCSQNMNHEYMSWYRQDPGLGLRQIYYSMNVEVTDKGDVPEGYKVSRKEKRNFPLILESPSPNQTSLYFCASSRVANEKLFFGSGTQLSVL.

A single count supports this clone. J is TRBJ1-5 and V is TRBV7-6; 9 bases match TRBD1. The CDR3 length is 14 residues. Unmatched junction bases numbered 5, after V lost 4 bases and J lost 7 bases. Looked up from germline, CDR1 is SGHVS and CDR2 is FNYEAQ. As DNA, the CDR3 is TGTGCCAGCAGCTCGGGACAGGGAGGCCAGCCCCAGCATTTT. It translates to CASSSGQGGQPQHF.

The J gene is TRBJ2-3, the V gene TRBV7-9; no firm D call. Trimming left V 2 bases short and J 1 base short, with 4 bases between. Germline CDR1 and CDR2: SEHNR and FQNEAQ (reference sequence). The CDR3 sequence is 13 residues long. This chain's CDR3 is CASSLPGTDTQYF. DNA of the CDR3: TGTGCCAGCAGCTTACCAGGCACAGATACGCAGTATTTT.

The V gene is TRBV29-1, the J gene TRBJ1-1; no clear D gene. The CDR3 has 13 residues. Germline V gene sequence: CDR1 SQVTM, CDR2 ANQGSEA. V lost 4 bases, J lost 4 bases, and 13 bases lay in between. The CDR3 DNA reads as TGCAGCGTTGTTACCAGTAGGAGCACTGAAGCTTTCTTT. It codes for CSVVTSRSTEAFF.

The chain carries TRBV7-9 and TRBJ2-2, with unresolved D. This CDR3 is built from 11 residues. Trimming pared 5 bases from V and 6 bases from J, leaving 4 bases between. In germline, CDR1 is SEHNR, CDR2 FQNEAQ (reference sequence). The CDR3 protein is CASSPSGELFF. As DNA, the CDR3 is TGTGCCAGCAGCCCGTCCGGGGAGCTGTTTTTT.

The chain has TRBV5-4 and TRBJ2-2; a possible D gene is TRBD2 (5 bases). Per germline, CDR1 SGHNT and CDR2 YYREEE (reference sequence). Deletions cut 1 base from V and 4 bases from J, with 5 bases between. The CDR3 consists of 13 residues. The CDR3 region is CASSLTSTGELFF. As DNA, the CDR3 is TGTGCCAGCAGCTTGACTAGCACCGGGGAGCTGTTTTTT.

V usage is TRBV3-1 (or the pseudogene TRBV3-2) and J usage is TRBJ2-5; D not certain. The length of the CDR3 is 12 residues. The germline V gene has CDR1 LGHDT and CDR2 YNNKEL (reference sequence). V was pared by 6 bases and J by 7 bases, with 12 bases between. CDR3 sequence reads: CASSDFPGTQYF. The CDR3 nucleotides are TGTGCCAGCAGTGACTTCCCGGGGACCCAGTACTTC.

This rearrangement joins TRBV20-1 to TRBJ1-2; tentatively, D is TRBD1 (6 bases). This CDR3 contains 10 residues. CDR1 and CDR2 (germline): DFQATT, SNEGSKA (reference sequence). V was clipped by 4 bases and J by 6 bases, with 6 bases between them. As DNA, the CDR3 is TGCAGTGCTACAGGGGATGGCTACACCTTC. This codes for CSATGDGYTF.